In its sample, the clone carrying this TCR beta chain was seen once. The antigen is unknown. The record originates from a study of OX40 agonist ivuxolimab in advanced cancers. On the study more broadly: Each patient was given ivuxolimab into a vein every 2 weeks, at 0.01 to 10 mg/kg. From 23 to 79 years was the age range, with a mean of around 56 years, and about 78% were male.

Repertoires were generated with immunoSEQ multiplex PCR, while TCRdb's copy carries only in-frame clones and drops some. The data hold approximately 40,000 clones, with roughly 80% observed a single time. General study points: At 0.1 to 3.0 mg/kg and by week 6, clonal expansion occurred in CD4+ and CD8+ blood T cells.

Per germline, CDR1 LNHDA and CDR2 SQIVND (reference sequence). The CDR3 has 13 amino acids. Trimming stripped 4 bases from V and 5 bases from J, with 11 bases between. The V gene is TRBV19, the J gene TRBJ1-2, with TRBD1 as a possible D gene (5 bases). The sequence came from an adult with an advanced solid tumor such as melanoma, head and neck, liver or kidney cancer. Sequenced here: CD4+ or CD8+ T cells sorted from blood, sampled in a trial of the OX40 agonist ivuxolimab. The CDR3 DNA follows: TGTGCCAGTAGTACAAGACAGCTTTATGGCTACACCTTC. This gives the protein CASSTRQLYGYTF.